This TCR beta chain was captured by sequencing in a study of cytomegalovirus exposure and HLA in healthy donors. The donors, nominally healthy at sampling, likely had unrecorded immune exposures. PCR used 60 Vbeta primers and 13 Jbeta primers. In the source study's methods: Roughly 81 million unique TCR beta chains, roughly 11 million shared, were counted in a later analysis. Generated by immunoSEQ multiplex PCR, the TCRdb table keeps only in-frame clones and is missing some. From that table come the V and J calls and clone size; the DNA was used to work out D and trimming. Of roughly 34,000 clones listed, 65% to 70% are singletons. The CDR3 loop spans 14 amino acids. V lost 6 bases and J lost 3; bases outside the gene matches: 7. Germline V lookup: CDR1 LNHDA, CDR2 SQIVND (reference sequence).

The source is a middle-aged man in good health and CMV-seropositive. This chain uses TRBV19 with TRBJ1-2; 7 positions match TRBD1. Sample: PBMCs. DNA for the CDR3: TGTGCCAGTAGAACCCTACAGGGGTACTATGGCTACACCTTC. Translating it yields CASRTLQGYYGYTF.